This T cell receptor (beta chain) was recorded in a study of blood T cell repertoires in COVID-19. Generated by immunoSEQ multiplex PCR, the TCRdb table keeps only in-frame clones and is missing some. The profile shows 11,000 to 15,000 clones, 80% to 90% of them singletons. The CDR3 covers 14 residues. V dropped 2 bases and J dropped 3 bases, with 9 bases sitting between them. Per the germline V gene, CDR1 is SEHNR and CDR2 is FQNEAQ (reference sequence). The clonotype was recovered from a human donor in a cohort sampled during active COVID-19. The V call is TRBV7-9, the J call TRBJ2-3; D call uncertain. The material sequenced was peripheral blood. The CDR3 is CASSLTAVTDTQYF. CDR3 DNA: TGTGCCAGCAGCTTAACAGCCGTAACAGATACGCAGTATTTT.